The 3 T cell receptor beta chains reported below all come from one sample, sequenced in a study of identical twins. TCRdb processed the 5' RACE reads anew with MiXCR; each CDR3 protein has one entry. This sample carries some 710,000 distinct CDR3 sequences, approximately 6.1% of them seen once, and the ten largest clones take 1.5% to 2%. Sample: naive T cells sorted from blood. The source is a man between 18 and 29 years old in good health.

This clonotype was observed at least ten times. The chain combines TRBV29-1 with TRBJ2-5; D is perhaps TRBD2 (6 bases). Per the germline V gene, CDR1 is SQVTM and CDR2 is ANQGSEA. CDR3 length: 13 amino acids. Deletions cut 4 bases from V and 3 bases from J, with 12 bases between. This CDR3 reads CSVAGDSEETQYF. CDR3 coding DNA: TGCAGCGTTGCGGGGGACTCAGAAGAGACCCAGTACTTC.

This clonotype has ten or more counts. V is TRBV5-6 and J is TRBJ1-1; no clear D gene. Trimming stripped 0 bases from V and 5 bases from J, with 8 bases between. CDR1 and CDR2 (germline): SGHDT, YYEEEE. This CDR3 region has 13 residues. The CDR3 nucleotides read TGTGCCAGCAGCTTGGCGGGTCGGACTGAAGCTTTCTTT. Protein product: CASSLAGRTEAFF.

This clonotype was counted only a few times. The V gene is TRBV2, the J gene TRBJ1-5, with a weak D call TRBD1 (6 bases). V lost 6 bases to trimming and J lost 0 bases, with 15 bases between them. CDR1 and CDR2 from the germline V gene are SNHLY and FYNNEI. The CDR3 spans 16 residues. CDR3 region: CASSGTGTNSNQPQHF. CDR3 DNA: TGTGCCAGCAGCGGGACCGGGACAAATAGCAATCAGCCCCAGCATTTT.